This is a list of T cell receptor beta chains from one sample in a study of cytomegalovirus exposure and HLA in healthy donors. Sequencing used immunoSEQ multiplex PCR; TCRdb keeps in-frame clones, though not all of them. Of fewer than 180,000 clones listed, about 64% were seen once; the top ten hold 7% to 8.5%. The sample taken for sequencing was PBMCs. The receptors derive from a woman between 55 and 75 years old in good health and CMV-seropositive. Each CDR3 is given with its conserved first and last residue. D genes are given only for firm matches. Rows may omit the clone size; those that give it use once, few, many or a size class.

TRBV28	TRBJ2-5	15	NA	TRBD1	TGTGCCAGCAGTCGGCCGGGACAGGGAGGGGAGACCCAGTACTTC	CASSRPGQGGETQYF
TRBV4-2	TRBJ1-2	15	NA	NA	TGTGCCAGCAGCCAAGATAGTCAGGGGCACTATGGCTACACCTTC	CASSQDSQGHYGYTF
TRBV14	TRBJ2-7	14	few	NA	TGTGCCAGCAGCCAACAACAGGGAAGGCGCGAGCAGTACTTC	CASSQQQGRREQYF
TRBV20-1	TRBJ1-1	11	NA	NA	TGCAGTGCTAGTCGGGGCACTGAAGCTTTCTTT	CSASRGTEAFF
TRBV12-2	TRBJ2-3	18	NA	NA	TGTGCAAGTCGCTTAGAGGGGGGACTAGCGGAACGGCTGGATACGCAGTATTTT	CASRLEGGLAERLDTQYF
TRBV30	TRBJ1-2	14	once	TRBD1	TGTGCCTGGAGTGTACTCGAGGGGGCGCCGGGCTACACCTTC	CAWSVLEGAPGYTF
TRBV20-1	TRBJ2-7	10	NA	NA	TGCAGTGCTAGATCCGAGCAGCAGTACTTC	CSARSEQQYF
TRBV7-9	TRBJ2-1	16	NA	TRBD2	TGTGCCAGCAGCTTAAAGCGGGAGGGCCCCTACAATGAGCAGTTCTTC	CASSLKREGPYNEQFF
TRBV27	TRBJ1-2	15	NA	NA	TGTGCCAGCAGTTTATCCAGGTCACCGAACTATGGCTACACCTTC	CASSLSRSPNYGYTF
TRBV5-6	TRBJ2-1	15	once	NA	TGTGCCAGCAGCCCCATCGGTGCCGGTAACAATGAGCAGTTCTTC	CASSPIGAGNNEQFF
TRBV5-4	TRBJ2-3	16	NA	TRBD1	TGTGCCAGCAGCTTGCTCGCCCGGCAGGGGGACGATACGCAGTATTTT	CASSLLARQGDDTQYF
TRBV28	TRBJ2-1	16	few	NA	TGTGCCAGCAGTTTACCGGGAGTATCGGGGTACAATGAGCAGTTCTTC	CASSLPGVSGYNEQFF
TRBV6-5	TRBJ1-2	14	few	NA	TGTGCCAGCAGTTACTATGACAGTCGCTATGGCTACACCTTC	CASSYYDSRYGYTF
TRBV5-6	TRBJ2-1	13	few	TRBD1	TGTGCCAGCAGCAGTGACAGGGGCAATGAGCAGTTCTTC	CASSSDRGNEQFF
TRBV30	TRBJ2-2	13	NA	NA	TGTGCCTGGAGCCAGGAACCCACCGGGGAGCTGTTTTTT	CAWSQEPTGELFF
TRBV6-6	TRBJ2-2	12	many	NA	TGTGCCAGCCGGCGGGACGGCGGGGAGCTGTTTTTT	CASRRDGGELFF
TRBV18	TRBJ1-5	17	few	NA	TGTGCCAGCTCACCCGTCGGTGGGGCAGCCTCCAATCAGCCCCAGCATTTT	CASSPVGGAASNQPQHF
TRBV10-3	TRBJ2-3	17	NA	TRBD1	TGTGCCATCAGTGAGCCCCGGACAGGGCAAGGAGGAGATACGCAGTATTTT	CAISEPRTGQGGDTQYF
TRBV10-3	TRBJ2-7	14	NA	NA	TGTGCCATCAGTGGTGCTAGTAGCTCCTACGAGCAGTACTTC	CAISGASSSYEQYF
TRBV7-2	TRBJ2-5	17	NA	TRBD2	TGTGCCAGCAGCGCATGGGGACTAGCGGGCGTTCAAGAGACCCAGTACTTC	CASSAWGLAGVQETQYF
TRBV5-1	TRBJ1-1	14	few	TRBD1	TGCGCCAGCAGCTTGGCCGGGACAGGGTTTCAGGCTTTCTTT	CASSLAGTGFQAFF
TRBV6-5	TRBJ2-5	14	NA	TRBD2	TGTGCCAGCAGCCCTAGCGGGAGGAAGGAGACCCAGTACTTC	CASSPSGRKETQYF
TRBV5-1	TRBJ2-2	15	NA	NA	TGCGCCAGCAGCTTGGCGAGGGGGTCGGCCGGGGAGCTGTTTTTT	CASSLARGSAGELFF
TRBV28	TRBJ2-1	14	NA	NA	TGTGCCAGTGTTACAGGTAGCTCCTACAATGAGCAGTTCTTC	CASVTGSSYNEQFF
TRBV7-9	TRBJ2-1	16	few	TRBD2	TGTGCCAGCAGCTTAGGGGCTAGCGGGGCCTACAATGAGCAGTTCTTC	CASSLGASGAYNEQFF
TRBV7-7	TRBJ2-2	16	NA	NA	TGTGCTAGCAGTCCGTTAGCGGCAATTAACACCGGGGAGCTGTTTTTT	CASSPLAAINTGELFF
TRBV28	TRBJ1-3	15	few	TRBD1	TGTGCCAGCAGTTCGACAGGGGACTCTGGAAACACCATATATTTT	CASSSTGDSGNTIYF
TRBV5-1	TRBJ2-7	14	NA	TRBD1	TGCGCCAGCAGAGAACAGGGGTCGGGGCCCGAGCAGTACTTC	CASREQGSGPEQYF
TRBV7-9	TRBJ2-1	18	NA	TRBD1	TGTGCCAGCAGCTTAGCCACAGGGGCCGGTGGATCCTACAATGAGCAGTTCTTC	CASSLATGAGGSYNEQFF
TRBV9	TRBJ1-3	18	once	TRBD1	TGTGCCAGCAGCCCTATATCTAGCAGGGGGTTCACTGGAAACACCATATATTTT	CASSPISSRGFTGNTIYF
TRBV27	TRBJ1-1	15	NA	TRBD1	TGTGCCAGCAGTTTCCTGGGACAGATGAACACTGAAGCTTTCTTT	CASSFLGQMNTEAFF
TRBV10-3	TRBJ1-1	14	NA	TRBD1	TGTGCCATCAGTGGGACAGGAGGTAACACTGAAGCTTTCTTT	CAISGTGGNTEAFF
TRBV30	TRBJ2-1	15	NA	NA	TGTGCCTGGGGTGTTCTCTCGAGCTCCTACAATGAGCAGTTCTTC	CAWGVLSSSYNEQFF
TRBV5-4	TRBJ2-7	13	few	TRBD2	TGTGCCAGCAGCTTGGAGGGAGGGGACGAGCAGTACTTC	CASSLEGGDEQYF
TRBV27	TRBJ2-1	17	NA	TRBD2	TGTGCCAGCAGTTTATCGAGGAGGACTAGCGACTACAATGAGCAGTTCTTC	CASSLSRRTSDYNEQFF
TRBV18	TRBJ1-1	16	NA	TRBD1	TGTGCCAGCTCATCGCAACAGGGGGGGACGACCACTGAAGCTTTCTTT	CASSSQQGGTTTEAFF
TRBV7-9	TRBJ2-7	16	NA	NA	TGTGCCAGCAGCTCCTCAGGGATGGGTGAGAGGCACGAGCAGTACTTC	CASSSSGMGERHEQYF
TRBV4-2	TRBJ2-7	15	NA	TRBD2	TGTGCCAGCAGCCAAGATGTGGGACTAGGTGTCGAGCAGTACTTC	CASSQDVGLGVEQYF
TRBV6-5	TRBJ1-5	13	NA	NA	TGTGCCAGCAGTTACGAGAGGGAGCAGCCCCAGCATTTT	CASSYEREQPQHF
TRBV19	TRBJ1-2	15	NA	NA	TGTGCCAGTAGTCCCAACCCAACAGGTGGCTATGGCTACACCTTC	CASSPNPTGGYGYTF
TRBV11-1	TRBJ2-7	13	NA	NA	TGTGCCAGCAGCCCCACTAACGCCTACGAGCAGTACTTC	CASSPTNAYEQYF
TRBV19	TRBJ1-5	16	NA	TRBD1	TGTGCCAGTAGTATGGGCCCTGACAGGGGAAATCAGCCCCAGCATTTT	CASSMGPDRGNQPQHF
TRBV7-2	TRBJ2-7	15	NA	TRBD2	TGTGCCAGCAGCTCGCGGACTAGCGGGCTCTACGAGCAGTACTTC	CASSSRTSGLYEQYF
TRBV7-9	TRBJ1-1	12	NA	TRBD1	TGTGCCAGCAGCGACAGGGGATCTGAAGCTTTCTTT	CASSDRGSEAFF
TRBV7-3	TRBJ2-4	13	NA	TRBD1	TGTGCCAGCAGCATCGGACAGGGAAACATTCAGTACTTC	CASSIGQGNIQYF
TRBV6-6	TRBJ1-2	16	NA	TRBD1	TGTGCCAGCAGAAGACAGGGGAGAGGTCTGAACTATGGCTACACCTTC	CASRRQGRGLNYGYTF
TRBV5-1	TRBJ2-1	15	NA	TRBD2	TGCGCCAGCAGCGTGGGACTAGCGGGATACTCTGAGCAGTTCTTC	CASSVGLAGYSEQFF
TRBV6-5	TRBJ1-6	15	few	NA	TGTGCCAGCATGCCGCGAGGCAACCATAATTCACCCCTCCACTTT	CASMPRGNHNSPLHF
TRBV19	TRBJ2-7	16	NA	TRBD1	TGTGCCAGTAGTAGTGCCCCGACAGGGGTCCCCTACGAGCAGTACTTC	CASSSAPTGVPYEQYF
TRBV7-6	TRBJ1-2	15	NA	NA	TGTGCCAGCAGCTCTATACAGGGTTTGGGCTATGGCTACACCTTC	CASSSIQGLGYGYTF
TRBV19	TRBJ1-4	15	NA	NA	TGTGCCAGTAGTATCCGACAGGCAACTAATGAAAAACTGTTTTTT	CASSIRQATNEKLFF